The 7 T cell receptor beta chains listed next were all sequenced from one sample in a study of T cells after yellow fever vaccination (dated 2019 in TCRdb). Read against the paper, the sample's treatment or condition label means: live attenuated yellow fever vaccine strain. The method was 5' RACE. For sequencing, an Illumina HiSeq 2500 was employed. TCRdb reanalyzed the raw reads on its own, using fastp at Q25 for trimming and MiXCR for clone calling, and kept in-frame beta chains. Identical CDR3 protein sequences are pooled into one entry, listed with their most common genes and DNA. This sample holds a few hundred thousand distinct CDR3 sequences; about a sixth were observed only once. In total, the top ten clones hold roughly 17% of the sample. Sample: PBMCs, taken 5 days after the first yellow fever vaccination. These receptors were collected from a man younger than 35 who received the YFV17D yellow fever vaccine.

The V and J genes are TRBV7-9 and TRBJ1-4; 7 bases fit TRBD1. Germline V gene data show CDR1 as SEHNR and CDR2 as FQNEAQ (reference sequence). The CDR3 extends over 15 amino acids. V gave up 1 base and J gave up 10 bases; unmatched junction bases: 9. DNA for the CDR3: TGTGCCAGCAGCTTAGTGGGGACAGCGCAATCAAAACTGTTTTTT. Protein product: CASSLVGTAQSKLFF.

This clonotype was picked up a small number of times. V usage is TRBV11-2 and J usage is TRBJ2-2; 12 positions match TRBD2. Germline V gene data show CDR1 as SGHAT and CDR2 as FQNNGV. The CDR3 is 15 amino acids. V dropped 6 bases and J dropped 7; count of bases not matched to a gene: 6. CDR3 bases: TGTGCCAGCAGACTAGCGGGGGGTTCCGGCGGGGAGCTGTTTTTT. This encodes CASRLAGGSGGELFF.

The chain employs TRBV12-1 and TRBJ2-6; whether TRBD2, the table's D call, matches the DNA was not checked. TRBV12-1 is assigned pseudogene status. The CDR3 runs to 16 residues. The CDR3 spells CARRGRGISGANVLTF. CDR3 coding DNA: TGTGCCAGGCGGGGAAGAGGGATATCTGGGGCCAACGTCCTGACTTTC.

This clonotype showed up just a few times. CDR3 loop: CASSLGRGAFGDTQYF. DNA of the CDR3: TGTGCCAGCAGCTTGGGAAGGGGGGCCTTCGGTGATACGCAGTATTTT. V is TRBV7-2 and J is TRBJ2-3; D is possibly TRBD1 or TRBD2 (6 bases each). Germline V gene lookup returns CDR1 SGHTA and CDR2 FQGNSA. V lost 3 bases to trimming and J lost 6 bases, with 19 bases between them. The CDR3 is 16 residues long. The variable domain in full, completed from reference TRBV7-2 and TRBJ2-3, reads GAGVSQSPSNKVTEKGKDVELRCDPISGHTALYWYRQSLGQGLEFLIYFQGNSAPDKSGLPSDRFSAERTGGSVSTLTIQRTQQEDSAVYLCASSLGRGAFGDTQYFGPGTRLTVL.

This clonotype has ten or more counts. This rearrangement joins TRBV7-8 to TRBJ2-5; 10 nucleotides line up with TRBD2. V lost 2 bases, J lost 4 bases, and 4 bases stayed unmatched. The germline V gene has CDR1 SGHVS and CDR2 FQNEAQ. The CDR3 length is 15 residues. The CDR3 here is CASSLQRGGRETQYF. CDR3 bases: TGTGCCAGCAGCTTACAGCGGGGGGGCCGAGAGACCCAGTACTTC.

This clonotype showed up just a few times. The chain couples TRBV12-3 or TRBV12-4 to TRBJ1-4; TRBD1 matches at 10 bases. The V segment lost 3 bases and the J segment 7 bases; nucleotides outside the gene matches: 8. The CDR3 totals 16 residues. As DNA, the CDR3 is TGTGCCAGCAGTTTTAGACAGGGGGCGCCTCCTGAAAAACTGTTTTTT. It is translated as CASSFRQGAPPEKLFF.

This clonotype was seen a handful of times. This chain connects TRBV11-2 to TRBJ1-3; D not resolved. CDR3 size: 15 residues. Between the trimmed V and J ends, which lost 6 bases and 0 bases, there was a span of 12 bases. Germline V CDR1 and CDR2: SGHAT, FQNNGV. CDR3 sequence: CASRPVGYSGNTIYF. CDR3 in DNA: TGTGCCAGCAGGCCCGTGGGATACTCTGGAAACACCATATATTTT.